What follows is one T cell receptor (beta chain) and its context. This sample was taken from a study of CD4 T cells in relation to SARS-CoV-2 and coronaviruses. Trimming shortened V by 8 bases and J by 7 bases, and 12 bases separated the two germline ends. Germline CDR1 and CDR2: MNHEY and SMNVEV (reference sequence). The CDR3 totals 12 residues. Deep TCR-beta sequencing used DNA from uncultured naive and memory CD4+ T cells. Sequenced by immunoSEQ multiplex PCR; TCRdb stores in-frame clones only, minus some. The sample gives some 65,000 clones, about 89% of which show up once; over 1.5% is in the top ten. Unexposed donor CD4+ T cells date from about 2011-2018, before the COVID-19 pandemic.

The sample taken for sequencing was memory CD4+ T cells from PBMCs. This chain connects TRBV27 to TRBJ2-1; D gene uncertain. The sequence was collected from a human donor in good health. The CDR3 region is CASAWLGNEQFF. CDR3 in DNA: TGTGCCAGCGCCTGGTTGGGTAATGAGCAGTTCTTC.